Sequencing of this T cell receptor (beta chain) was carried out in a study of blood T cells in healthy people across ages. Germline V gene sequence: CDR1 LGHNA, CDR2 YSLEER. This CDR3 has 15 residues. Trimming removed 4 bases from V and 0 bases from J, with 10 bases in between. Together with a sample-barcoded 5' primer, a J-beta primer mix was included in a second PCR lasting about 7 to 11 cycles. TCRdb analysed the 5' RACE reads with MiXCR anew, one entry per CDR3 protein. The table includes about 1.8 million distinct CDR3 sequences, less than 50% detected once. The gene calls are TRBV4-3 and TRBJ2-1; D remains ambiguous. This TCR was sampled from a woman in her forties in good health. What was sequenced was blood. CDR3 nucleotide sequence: TGCGCCAGCAGCCGCCTTTGGTCCTCCTACAATGAGCAGTTCTTC. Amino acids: CASSRLWSSYNEQFF.